Below are 22 T cell receptor beta chains sequenced from a single sample in a study of Ad26.COV2.S vaccination and SARS-CoV-2 variants. Produced via immunoSEQ multiplex PCR; TCRdb's table is partial and in-frame only. The profile shows about 330,000 clones, roughly 90% of them singletons. The treatment here: some 20 received Ad26.COV2.S at low or high dose, single or two shots; a few received placebo; per-sample allocation not given. All samples were drawn on day 63, counting from the first vaccine or placebo injection. The sequences come from peripheral blood, collected in a trial of Ad26.COV2.S vaccine versus placebo. The source is a person between 18 and 59 years old who received the Ad26.COV2.S COVID-19 vaccine or a placebo.

The V gene is TRBV5-6, the J gene TRBJ2-1, with 7 bases that match TRBD1. CDR1 is SGHDT and CDR2 is YYEEEE in the germline V gene. CDR3 length equals 14 residues. V dropped 2 bases and J dropped 10; count of bases not matched to a gene: 9. CDR3 in amino acids: CASSLTGTATEQFF. The CDR3 region has the DNA TGTGCCAGCAGCTTAACCGGGACAGCAACCGAGCAGTTCTTC.

The genes are TRBV4-3 and TRBJ1-5, with 7 bases that match TRBD1. CDR1 and CDR2 (germline): LGHNA, YSLEER. CDR3 length: 14 amino acids. The V and J ends lost 4 bases and 3 bases, in that order; junction bases with no gene match: 3. The CDR3 coding sequence is TGCGCCAGCAGCCGGGACAGAATCAATCAGCCCCAGCATTTT. This encodes CASSRDRINQPQHF.

Written as DNA, the CDR3 is TGTGCCATCAGTGTTGTGGGAATGAACACTGAAGCTTTCTTT. Amino acid sequence: CAISVVGMNTEAFF. The chain employs TRBV10-3 and TRBJ1-1; no clear D. The CDR3 runs to 14 residues. Germline CDR1 ENHRY, CDR2 SYGVKD. V gave up 4 bases and J gave up 0 bases, with 9 bases separating them.

This clone was observed once. The chain carries TRBV3-1 (or the pseudogene TRBV3-2) and TRBJ2-7; D gene uncertain. Germline CDR1 and CDR2: LGHDT and YNNKEL (reference sequence). The CDR3 runs 14 residues. V was clipped by 0 bases and J by 1 base, with 7 bases between them. CDR3 bases: TGTGCCAGCAGCCAAGACATCTATTCCTACGAGCAGTACTTC. This encodes CASSQDIYSYEQYF.

The CDR3 reads CAWSDLLVAQYF. The CDR3 bases are TGTGCCTGGAGCGACCTCCTAGTGGCCCAGTACTTC. This chain joins TRBV30 and TRBJ2-5, with D unresolved. Per the germline V gene, CDR1 is GTSNPN and CDR2 is SVGIG (reference sequence). V dropped 3 bases and J dropped 9 bases, with 14 bases sitting between them. CDR3 size: 12 residues.

The chain is built from TRBV27 and TRBJ2-2, with 8 bases lining up with TRBD1. Germline V gene data show CDR1 as MNHEY and CDR2 as SMNVEV (reference sequence). This CDR3 comprises 15 residues. V lost 0 bases, J lost 6 bases, and 3 bases stayed unmatched. DNA of the CDR3: TGTGCCAGCAGTTTATCGATACAGGGGGCCGGGGAGCTGTTTTTT. Translation: CASSLSIQGAGELFF.

This rearrangement joins TRBV6-2 or TRBV6-3 to TRBJ1-5; D is uncertain. This CDR3 comprises 19 residues. The germline V gene has CDR1 MNHEY and CDR2 SVGEGT. With 2 bases removed from V and 7 bases from J, the gap between germline ends came to 27 bases. CDR3 protein: CASSYPTWEEGQVRQPQHF. The CDR3 DNA sequence: TGTGCCAGCAGTTACCCGACTTGGGAGGAAGGGCAAGTGCGGCAGCCCCAGCATTTT.

V is TRBV11-2 and J is TRBJ2-1; 11 positions agree with TRBD2. Losses at the gene ends were 5 bases for V and 4 bases for J; bases not matched to a gene: 4. This CDR3 is built from 15 residues. Germline CDR1 SGHAT, CDR2 FQNNGV. CDR3: CASSPLAGEYNEQFF. The CDR3 bases are TGTGCCAGCAGCCCACTAGCGGGGGAGTACAATGAGCAGTTCTTC.

The chain couples TRBV24-1 to TRBJ2-7, with D maybe TRBD2 (5 bases). V lost 0 bases and J lost 4, with 12 bases in between. Germline CDR1 and CDR2: KGHDR and SFDVKD. The length of the CDR3 is 15 residues. The CDR3 loop is CATSDLNRGSYEQYF. DNA of the CDR3: TGTGCCACCAGTGATTTGAATCGGGGTTCGTACGAGCAGTACTTC.

The chain combines TRBV9 with TRBJ2-2; D perhaps matches TRBD1 (6 bases). Trimming removed 8 bases from V and 1 base from J, with 12 bases in between. CDR3 length: 14 residues. CDR1 is SGDLS, CDR2 YYNGEE, per germline. CDR3 loop: CASQGTLNTGELFF. The CDR3 DNA is TGTGCCAGTCAGGGGACGTTGAACACCGGGGAGCTGTTTTTT.

V usage is TRBV30 and J usage is TRBJ1-2, with 7 bases lining up with TRBD1. The CDR3 is 15 residues long. Per the germline V gene, CDR1 is GTSNPN and CDR2 is SVGIG (reference sequence). J lost 4 bases, V lost 2 bases, and 10 bases had no gene match. DNA of the CDR3: TGTGCCTGGAGTCGGACAGGCCCCACAAGCTATGGCTACACCTTC. This sequence encodes CAWSRTGPTSYGYTF. The full variable domain, in which reference TRBV30 and TRBJ1-2 provide the parts outside the CDR3, is SQTIHQWPATLVQPVGSPLSLECTVEGTSNPNLYWYRQAAGRGLQLLFYSVGIGQISSEVPQNLSASRPQDRQFILSSKKLLLSDSGFYLCAWSRTGPTSYGYTFGSGTRLTVV.

CDR3 amino acids: CASSLDRVGMGNTIYF. The DNA for the CDR3 is TGTGCCAGCAGCTTGGACAGAGTGGGCATGGGAAACACCATATATTTT. This sequence joins TRBV5-4 and TRBJ1-3; D uncertain. Trimming cost V 0 bases and J 4 bases, with 14 bases left between them. This CDR3 comprises 16 residues. CDR1 SGHNT and CDR2 YYREEE come from the germline V gene (reference sequence).

The chain recombines TRBV7-9 with TRBJ2-7, with 7 bases aligning to TRBD1. Germline CDR1 SEHNR, CDR2 FQNEAQ (reference sequence). With V trimmed by 5 bases and J by 2 bases, 6 bases remained unmatched. This CDR3 region has 14 residues. CDR3 protein: CASSGDSYPYEQYV. In nucleotides, the CDR3 is TGTGCCAGCAGCGGGGACAGCTATCCCTACGAGCAGTACGTC.

The CDR3 DNA reads as TGTGCCAGCAGCTCTCCGGGACAGTACCCGGGGGAGCAGTACGTC. It translates to CASSSPGQYPGEQYV. The V and J genes are TRBV7-9 and TRBJ2-7, with TRBD1 identical over 7 bases. Germline V gene lookup returns CDR1 SEHNR and CDR2 FQNEAQ (reference sequence). After removal of 4 bases from V and 7 bases from J, the junction contained 13 bases not matched to a gene. This CDR3 is built from 15 residues.

This chain links TRBV19 with TRBJ1-2; D not certain. Trimming took off 5 bases at V and 9 bases at J, with 7 bases between the two ends. In germline, CDR1 is LNHDA, CDR2 SQIVND (reference sequence). This CDR3 contains 10 residues. In DNA, the CDR3 is TGTGCCAGTAGTGTATGGAGCTACACCTTC. Encoded protein: CASSVWSYTF.

The J gene is TRBJ2-3, the V gene TRBV24-1, with D tentatively TRBD1 or TRBD2 (5 bases each). This CDR3 is built from 15 residues. Germline CDR1 KGHDR, CDR2 SFDVKD. The ends were cut back, 7 bases at V and 6 bases at J, with 19 bases in the middle. For the CDR3, the DNA is TGTGCCACCAGCAGAGGGACGACAATGGAGGATACGCAGTATTTT. Translation gives CATSRGTTMEDTQYF.

As for this clone: The junction departs from the called germline gene at one end, perhaps through a read error. V is TRBV19 and J is TRBJ1-2; TRBD1 aligns across 7 bases. From germline, CDR1 is LNHDA and CDR2 SQIVND (reference sequence). CDR3 length: 18 amino acids. CDR3 sequence (DNA): TGTGCCAGTAGTCCTAGCCCCGGGACAGCCGTTTCTAATTATGGCTACACCTTC. This codes for CASSPSPGTAVSNYGYTF.

The chain couples TRBV27 to TRBJ2-5, with 9 bases fitting TRBD2. The trim removed 3 bases at V and 3 bases at J, leaving 5 bases unmatched. The germline gives CDR1 MNHEY, CDR2 SMNVEV (reference sequence). There are 15 residues in the CDR3. The CDR3 sequence: CASSLRGGPKETQYF. CDR3 in DNA: TGTGCCAGCAGTTTGCGGGGGGGGCCGAAAGAGACCCAGTACTTC.

The chain joins TRBV6-6 to TRBJ2-1; the D gene is possibly TRBD2 (5 bases). Germline V lookup: CDR1 MNHNY, CDR2 SVGAGI (reference sequence). This CDR3 has 11 residues. V was pared by 5 bases and J by 7 bases, with 6 bases between. CDR3 residues: CASSRGNEQFF. CDR3 DNA sequence: TGTGCCAGCAGTAGAGGGAATGAGCAGTTCTTC.

This clone occurred once. V gene TRBV6-2 or TRBV6-3 combines with J gene TRBJ2-7; D possibly corresponds to TRBD1 (5 bases). The V and J ends lost 5 bases and 4 bases respectively, with 12 bases between them. The CDR3 has 13 amino acids. Germline-derived CDR1 and CDR2 are MNHEY and SVGEGT. CDR3 amino acids: CASSSQGDYEQYF. The CDR3 nucleotides are TGTGCCAGCAGTAGCCAGGGCGATTACGAGCAGTACTTC.

This chain connects TRBV29-1 to TRBJ1-1; 9 nucleotides agree with TRBD1. The CDR3 runs 14 residues. The germline gives CDR1 SQVTM, CDR2 ANQGSEA. Trimming cost V 5 bases and J 1 base; bases outside gene matches: 5. The chain's CDR3 is CSVLPGQGNTEAFF. The CDR3 DNA is TGCAGCGTTCTCCCGGGACAGGGGAACACTGAAGCTTTCTTT.

The V call is TRBV4-3, the J call TRBJ1-1, with D possibly TRBD1 on 5 matching bases. The V gene lost 0 bases and the J gene lost 5 bases, with 10 bases spanning the gap. The germline V gene has CDR1 LGHNA and CDR2 YSLEER. There are 14 residues in the CDR3. CDR3 region: CASSQDFGGTEAFF. As DNA, the CDR3 is TGCGCCAGCAGCCAAGATTTCGGGGGGACTGAAGCTTTCTTT.